The 25 T cell receptor beta chains given below trace back to one sample, sequenced in a study of regulatory and conventional T cells in RAG deficiency. Clones were read by immunoSEQ multiplex PCR, and TCRdb kept only the in-frame ones, dropping some. The sample includes tens of thousands of clones, roughly 96% of them seen just once. The sorted conventional CD4+ T cells were CD25-low and CD127-high, with genomic DNA sequenced. These sequences were also reported in another study, on regulatory T cells. This second study notes: The primer mix had 52 TRBV and 13 TRBJ primers.

The source material was CD25- CD4+ T cells sorted from blood. The receptors were gathered from a human donor in good health.

This sequence joins TRBV5-1 and TRBJ2-2; D is unresolved. V was pared by 2 bases and J by 4 bases, with 12 bases between. Germline-derived CDR1 and CDR2 are SGHRS and YFSETQ. This CDR3 comprises 15 residues. The CDR3 here is CASSFVVRGTGELFF. The CDR3 DNA reads as TGCGCCAGCAGCTTTGTGGTGCGTGGCACCGGGGAGCTGTTTTTT. Full variable domain (outside the CDR3, taken from reference TRBV5-1 and TRBJ2-2): KAGVTQTPRYLIKTRGQQVTLSCSPISGHRSVSWYQQTPGQGLQFLFEYFSETQRNKGNFPGRFSGRQFSNSRSEMNVSTLELGDSALYLCASSFVVRGTGELFFGEGSRLTVL.

This clone was seen more than once but under ten times. This sequence joins TRBV19 and TRBJ1-2; tentatively, D is TRBD1 (6 bases). CDR3 length: 16 amino acids. The ends were cut back, 10 bases at V and 4 bases at J, with 25 bases in the middle. Looked up from germline, CDR1 is LNHDA and CDR2 is SQIVND (reference sequence). The CDR3 protein is CATTPEGGGGGYGYTF. The CDR3, as DNA: TGTGCCACAACCCCCGAGGGGGGGGGCGGAGGCTATGGCTACACCTTC.

The chain recombines TRBV29-1 with TRBJ1-2, with TRBD1 identical over 11 bases. Germline lookup yields CDR1 SQVTM and CDR2 ANQGSEA. The CDR3 runs to 11 residues. V was clipped by 6 bases and J by 8 bases; unmatched bases: 2. The CDR3 DNA sequence: TGCAGCGTGTGGACAGGGGGCGGCTACACCTTC. Its translation is CSVWTGGGYTF.

The gene calls are TRBV6-6 and TRBJ1-1; perhaps TRBD1 as D (5 bases). The CDR3 covers 15 residues. Germline loops: CDR1 MNHNY, CDR2 SVGAGI (reference sequence). V lost 8 bases, J lost 3 bases, and 19 bases lay in between. The chain's CDR3 is CASPLLQGLDTEAFF. CDR3 nucleotide sequence: TGTGCCAGCCCACTACTCCAGGGTCTCGACACTGAAGCTTTCTTT.

This rearrangement joins TRBV11-2 to TRBJ2-1, with TRBD2 matching over 11 bases. The junction had 14 bases not matched to a gene; V was cut back by 2 bases and J by 5 bases. CDR1 and CDR2 from the germline V gene are SGHAT and FQNNGV. This CDR3 has 19 amino acids. The CDR3, as DNA: TGTGCCAGCAGCTTAAGAAGGACCGCCCTAGCGGGGGGCCACAATGAGCAGTTCTTC. It is translated as CASSLRRTALAGGHNEQFF.

The CDR3 coding sequence is TGTGCCATCACCGAGCGGGGAGCGGAGACCGGGGAGCTGTTTTTT. It translates to CAITERGAETGELFF. This sequence joins TRBV10-3 and TRBJ2-2, with 7 nucleotides matching TRBD2. Germline CDR1 ENHRY, CDR2 SYGVKD. J was trimmed by 5 bases and V by 7 bases; bases with no gene match: 10. This CDR3 is 15 amino acids long.

The chain uses TRBV7-3 and TRBJ2-2; maybe TRBD1 (5 bases). The V gene lost 6 bases and the J gene lost 4 bases, with 12 bases spanning the gap. Germline V gene data show CDR1 as SGHTA and CDR2 as FQGTGA. The CDR3 runs 14 residues. This chain's CDR3 is CASRGPDLTGELFF. The DNA of the CDR3 is TGTGCCAGCAGGGGGCCGGACCTCACCGGGGAGCTGTTTTTT.

V usage is TRBV4-1 and J usage is TRBJ2-7; TRBD1 agrees at 9 bases. The CDR3 is 15 residues long. The ends lost 3 bases at V and 3 bases at J; junction bases unmatched: 6. Germline values: CDR1 MGHRA, CDR2 YSYEKL. The CDR3 spells CASSQGQGAGYEQYF. The DNA for the CDR3 is TGCGCCAGCAGCCAGGGACAGGGAGCGGGCTACGAGCAGTACTTC.

V is TRBV6-1 and J is TRBJ1-1, with TRBD1 matching over 10 bases. V lost 4 bases, J lost 1 base, and 6 bases stayed unmatched. Germline assignment: CDR1 MNHNS and CDR2 SASEGT. This CDR3 region has 16 residues. CDR3 bases: TGTGCCAGCAGTGTAGACAGGGGGCCCACGAACACTGAAGCTTTCTTT. This translates into CASSVDRGPTNTEAFF.

The V gene is TRBV2, the J gene TRBJ2-7, with D tentatively TRBD2 (6 bases). V was shortened by 0 bases and J by 6 bases, with 15 bases between the two germline ends. The CDR3 contains 15 residues. The germline V gene encodes CDR1 SNHLY and CDR2 FYNNEI. CDR3 in DNA: TGTGCCAGCAGTGAAGCCGGGGGTCCGTACGGCGAGCAGTACTTC. It codes for CASSEAGGPYGEQYF.

V gene TRBV7-2 combines with J gene TRBJ2-7; TRBD2 matches at 7 bases. Trimming removed 2 bases from V and 5 bases from J; junction bases left unmatched: 12. The CDR3 spans 16 residues. CDR1 SGHTA and CDR2 FQGNSA come from the germline V gene. The CDR3 spells CASSLLGLADPHEQYF. The CDR3 nucleotides are TGTGCCAGCAGCTTATTGGGGCTAGCGGATCCTCACGAGCAGTACTTC.

This clone has only one observation. V and J are TRBV10-3 and TRBJ2-4; 8 positions match TRBD1. Germline values: CDR1 ENHRY, CDR2 SYGVKD. The length of the CDR3 is 14 residues. V shed 6 bases and J 7 bases; nucleotides not matched to a gene: 8. The chain's CDR3 is CAIRPDRAGNIQYF. The CDR3 DNA sequence: TGTGCCATCAGACCGGACAGGGCTGGTAACATTCAGTACTTC.

The chain combines TRBV29-1 with TRBJ1-1; weak D call: TRBD1 (6 bases). Deletions cut 7 bases from V and 0 bases from J, with 15 bases between. The CDR3 has 14 amino acids. Germline assignment: CDR1 SQVTM and CDR2 ANQGSEA. CDR3 DNA: TGCAGCGCCCTTGACAGGCGCCTGAACACTGAAGCTTTCTTT. It translates to CSALDRRLNTEAFF.

The chain couples TRBV11-3 to TRBJ2-1, with 9 bases lining up with TRBD2. This CDR3 has 16 residues. V trimming: 5 bases; J trimming: 7 bases; junction bases outside the gene matches: 12. CDR1 and CDR2 (germline): SGHNT, YENEEA. The CDR3 reads CASSRVAGVGRNEQFF. The CDR3 bases are TGTGCCAGCAGCCGAGTAGCGGGAGTGGGAAGGAATGAGCAGTTCTTC.

This clone was counted a single time. The chain couples TRBV11-3 to TRBJ2-7; 7 bases align to TRBD1. The CDR3 loop spans 15 amino acids. V lost 4 bases to trimming and J lost 5 bases; unmatched junction nucleotides: 11. Germline CDR1 SGHNT, CDR2 YENEEA. The CDR3 coding sequence is TGTGCCAGCAGCTCCACTTTTGACAGGGAGAACGAGCAGTACTTC. This gives the protein CASSSTFDRENEQYF.

The chain joins TRBV5-4 to TRBJ2-1; 8 positions match TRBD2. CDR3 length equals 15 residues. V shed 4 bases and J 7 bases; nucleotides not matched to a gene: 10. Germline values: CDR1 SGHNT, CDR2 YYREEE (reference sequence). This CDR3 reads CASSKAPGLENEQFF. The CDR3 nucleotides are TGTGCCAGCAGCAAAGCACCGGGACTAGAGAATGAGCAGTTCTTC.

This chain uses TRBV19 with TRBJ1-5; no clear D. Germline CDR1 and CDR2: LNHDA and SQIVND (reference sequence). V lost 10 bases to trimming and J lost 1 base, with 14 bases between them. The CDR3 sequence is 14 residues long. CDR3 loop: CATSAVFSNQPQHF. Written as DNA, the CDR3 is TGTGCCACGTCGGCGGTCTTCAGCAATCAGCCCCAGCATTTT.

This chain links TRBV15 with TRBJ1-1; 8 bases are shared with TRBD1. The CDR3 runs to 12 residues. J lost 6 bases, V lost 8 bases, and 5 bases had no gene match. The germline CDR1 and CDR2 sequences are LNHNV and YYDKDF (reference sequence). The CDR3: CATGQGSAEAFF. CDR3 nucleotide sequence: TGTGCCACCGGACAGGGTTCGGCTGAAGCTTTCTTT.

The chain links TRBV29-1 to TRBJ2-7, with 7 positions matching TRBD2. The CDR3 contains 15 residues. V dropped 3 bases and J dropped 3; count of bases not matched to a gene: 11. CDR1 is SQVTM, CDR2 ANQGSEA, per germline. CDR3 DNA: TGCAGCGTTGATGGGACTACAGGACGGGGCTACGAGCAGTACTTC. Protein: CSVDGTTGRGYEQYF.

The V gene is TRBV10-3, the J gene TRBJ2-7; 10 bases line up with TRBD1. The V gene's germline CDR1 is ENHRY and CDR2 SYGVKD. The CDR3 contains 14 residues. V lost 10 bases to trimming and J lost 2 bases; unmatched junction nucleotides: 8. The CDR3 is CATHIDRGPYEQYF. CDR3 sequence (DNA): TGTGCCACACATATTGACAGGGGGCCCTACGAGCAGTACTTC.

The rearrangement uses TRBV11-1 and TRBJ2-3; 11 bases are a match to TRBD2. This CDR3 is built from 17 residues. The V gene's germline CDR1 is SGHAT and CDR2 FQDESV (reference sequence). V was pared by 3 bases and J by 0 bases, with 5 bases of the junction left unmatched. CDR3 sequence (DNA): TGTGCCAGCAGCTTTCGGACTAGCGGGTATAGCACAGATACGCAGTATTTT. This encodes CASSFRTSGYSTDTQYF.

The chain recombines TRBV4-2 with TRBJ1-2, with D maybe TRBD1 (6 bases). Trimming took 0 bases from V and 8 from J, leaving 19 bases between them. Per the germline V gene, CDR1 is LGHNA and CDR2 is YNFKEQ. This CDR3 comprises 16 residues. The CDR3 loop reads CASSQEGWAGDRGYTF. The CDR3 nucleotides read TGTGCCAGCAGCCAAGAAGGGTGGGCAGGGGATCGGGGCTACACCTTC.

The chain uses TRBV4-3 and TRBJ2-6, with a weak D call TRBD1 (6 bases). The CDR3 is 18 amino acids. Germline values: CDR1 LGHNA, CDR2 YSLEER. Trimming shortened V by 1 base and J by 1 base, and 14 bases separated the two germline ends. CDR3 sequence (DNA): TGCGCCAGCAGCCAAGCTGGACAGACCTATTCTGGGGCCAACGTCCTGACTTTC. Protein: CASSQAGQTYSGANVLTF.

CDR3 region: CASSVERGKVGEQFF. CDR3 nucleotide sequence: TGTGCCAGCAGCGTAGAGAGAGGGAAAGTTGGTGAGCAGTTCTTC. The V gene is TRBV9, the J gene TRBJ2-1; tentatively, D is TRBD2 (5 bases). Germline V CDR1 and CDR2: SGDLS, YYNGEE. The length of the CDR3 is 15 residues. Trimming stripped 0 bases from V and 9 bases from J, with 16 bases between.

The CDR3 DNA reads as TGCGCCAGCAGCCCTCTGACAGGTGAAAAACTGTTTTTT. It is translated as CASSPLTGEKLFF. J is TRBJ1-4 and V is TRBV5-1, with D tentatively TRBD1 (6 bases). V lost 4 bases and J 7 bases, leaving 11 bases between the germline ends. Germline assignment: CDR1 SGHRS and CDR2 YFSETQ. The CDR3 loop spans 13 amino acids.